This TCR beta chain originates from a study of T-cell reconstitution after alpha-beta-depleted transplantation in children. Ten or more counts support this clonotype. Library preparation (for TCRbeta) was performed with unique molecular identifiers. TCRdb re-called the PCR reads with MiXCR, one entry per CDR3 protein. Here the sample spans fewer than 400,000 distinct CDR3 sequences, roughly 20% being singletons. This CDR3 has 13 amino acids. The germline gives CDR1 ENHRY, CDR2 SYGVKD. Germline trimming cut 9 bases from V and 4 bases from J; bases unmatched to any gene: 9. Sequenced material: PBMCs from the stem cell graft donor, taken from the stem cell graft. This TCR was sampled from a human donor who donated a stem cell graft to a child with acute myeloid leukemia. The chain employs TRBV10-3 and TRBJ2-7; 7 bases are shared with TRBD1. CDR3: CAIRDSELYEQYF. CDR3 DNA: TGTGCCATAAGGGACAGCGAGCTTTACGAGCAGTACTTC.